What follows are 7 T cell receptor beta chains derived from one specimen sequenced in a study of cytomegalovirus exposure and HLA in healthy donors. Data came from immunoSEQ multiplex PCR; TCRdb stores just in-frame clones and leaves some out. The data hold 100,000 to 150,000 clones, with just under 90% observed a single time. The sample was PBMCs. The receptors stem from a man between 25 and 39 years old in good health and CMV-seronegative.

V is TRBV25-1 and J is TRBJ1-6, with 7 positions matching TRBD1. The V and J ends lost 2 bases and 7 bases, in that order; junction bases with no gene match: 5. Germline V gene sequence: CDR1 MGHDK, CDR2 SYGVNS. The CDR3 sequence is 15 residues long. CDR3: CASSEQQGRNSPLHF. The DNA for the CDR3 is TGTGCCAGCAGTGAACAACAGGGGCGGAATTCACCCCTCCACTTT. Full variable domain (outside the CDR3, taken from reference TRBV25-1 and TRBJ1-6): EADIYQTPRYLVIGTGKKITLECSQTMGHDKMYWYQQDPGMELHLIHYSYGVNSTEKGDLSSESTVSRIRTEHFPLTLESARPSHTSQYLCASSEQQGRNSPLHFGNGTRLTVT.

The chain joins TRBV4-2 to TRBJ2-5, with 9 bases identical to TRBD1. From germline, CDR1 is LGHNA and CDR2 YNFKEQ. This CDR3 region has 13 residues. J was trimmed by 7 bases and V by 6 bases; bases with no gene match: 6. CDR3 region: CASRDRGGGTQYF. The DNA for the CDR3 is TGTGCCAGCAGAGACAGGGGGGGTGGGACCCAGTACTTC.

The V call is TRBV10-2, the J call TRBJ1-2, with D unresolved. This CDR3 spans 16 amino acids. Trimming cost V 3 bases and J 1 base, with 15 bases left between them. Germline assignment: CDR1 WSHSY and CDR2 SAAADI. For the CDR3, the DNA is TGCGCCAGCAGTGAAGGAGGGAGTATAGTTAACTATGGCTACACCTTC. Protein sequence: CASSEGGSIVNYGYTF.

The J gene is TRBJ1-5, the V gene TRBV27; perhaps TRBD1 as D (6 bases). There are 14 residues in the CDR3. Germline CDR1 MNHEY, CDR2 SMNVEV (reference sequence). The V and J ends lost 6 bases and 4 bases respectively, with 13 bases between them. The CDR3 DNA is TGTGCCAGCAGGGAAGGGGGAAGGAATCAGCCCCAGCATTTT. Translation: CASREGGRNQPQHF.

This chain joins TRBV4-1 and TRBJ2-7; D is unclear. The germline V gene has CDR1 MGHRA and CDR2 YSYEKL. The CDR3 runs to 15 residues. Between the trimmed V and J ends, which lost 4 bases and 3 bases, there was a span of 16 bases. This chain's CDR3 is CASSRAAESFYEQYF. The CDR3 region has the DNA TGCGCCAGCAGCCGGGCAGCCGAGAGTTTCTACGAGCAGTACTTC.

The CDR3 spells CASSSTTEEKLFF. The CDR3 nucleotides read TGTGCCAGCAGCTCAACGACGGAGGAAAAACTGTTTTTT. V usage is TRBV7-9 and J usage is TRBJ1-4; unclear D gene. Germline V gene lookup returns CDR1 SEHNR and CDR2 FQNEAQ (reference sequence). This CDR3 is 13 amino acids long. V was cut by 4 bases and J by 8 bases, with 11 bases left in between.

CDR3 amino acids: CASSFKRLAVTGELFF. CDR3 in DNA: TGTGCCAGCAGCTTCAAGAGGCTAGCGGTAACCGGGGAGCTGTTTTTT. V and J are TRBV5-4 and TRBJ2-2; TRBD2 agrees at 7 bases. This CDR3 contains 16 residues. The junction had 9 bases not matched to a gene; V was cut back by 2 bases and J by 5 bases. CDR1 and CDR2 from the germline V gene are SGHNT and YYREEE (reference sequence).